These 9 T cell receptor beta chains came from one sample sequenced in a study of cytomegalovirus exposure and HLA in healthy donors. Repertoires were generated with immunoSEQ multiplex PCR, while TCRdb's copy carries only in-frame clones and drops some. The data hold 150,000 to 200,000 clones, with roughly 83% observed a single time. Sequenced: PBMCs. All receptors come from a woman aged 18-30 years in good health and CMV-seronegative.

The chain is built from TRBV27 and TRBJ2-3; D possibly corresponds to TRBD1 (6 bases). CDR1 MNHEY and CDR2 SMNVEV come from the germline V gene (reference sequence). This CDR3 has 16 residues. The V end was cut by 6 bases, the J end by 1 base, with 17 bases between. CDR3 loop: CASRRAQGWGTDTQYF. The CDR3 nucleotides are TGTGCCAGCAGGCGAGCACAGGGATGGGGCACAGATACGCAGTATTTT.

The J gene is TRBJ2-7, the V gene TRBV25-1; 7 nucleotides agree with TRBD1. Trimming at V came to 3 bases and at J to 2 bases, leaving 4 bases not matched to a gene. Per germline, CDR1 MGHDK and CDR2 SYGVNS. There are 14 residues in the CDR3. For the CDR3, the DNA is TGTGCCAGCAGTGAGGCAGGGGGTACCTACGAGCAGTACTTC. This sequence encodes CASSEAGGTYEQYF.

The chain couples TRBV11-2 to TRBJ2-5; no clear D. This CDR3 has 14 amino acids. The germline V gene has CDR1 SGHAT and CDR2 FQNNGV. V shed 4 bases and J shed 0 bases, with 9 bases lying between them. For the CDR3, the DNA is TGTGCCAGCAGCTCAGTTTCGTACCAAGAGACCCAGTACTTC. It is translated as CASSSVSYQETQYF.

This CDR3 is CASTTGLDQPQHF. CDR3 bases: TGTGCCAGCACAACAGGGTTAGATCAGCCCCAGCATTTT. The V and J genes are TRBV2 and TRBJ1-5, with TRBD1 as a possible D gene (6 bases). The length of the CDR3 is 13 residues. Germline CDR1 reads SNHLY; CDR2 reads FYNNEI. V gave up 7 bases and J gave up 5 bases, with 12 bases separating them.

V and J are TRBV4-1 and TRBJ1-1; a weak D match, TRBD1 (5 bases). CDR3 length: 15 amino acids. Per germline, CDR1 MGHRA and CDR2 YSYEKL. Trimming removed 4 bases from V and 0 bases from J, with 12 bases in between. Here the CDR3 reads CASSLQQELNTEAFF. CDR3 coding DNA: TGCGCCAGCAGCCTACAACAGGAGTTGAACACTGAAGCTTTCTTT.

This clone was recorded only once. This chain connects TRBV15 to TRBJ1-4; D gene unclear. V dropped 0 bases and J dropped 8 bases, with 25 bases sitting between them. CDR3 length: 19 amino acids. The germline gives CDR1 LNHNV, CDR2 YYDKDF (reference sequence). This CDR3 reads CATSRDLIGGYSLFEKLFF. DNA of the CDR3: TGTGCCACCAGCAGAGATCTTATAGGAGGGTACAGTCTGTTCGAAAAACTGTTTTTT.

The chain couples TRBV5-4 to TRBJ2-7; 7 bases are a match to TRBD1. Germline CDR1 and CDR2: SGHNT and YYREEE (reference sequence). This CDR3 comprises 13 residues. V dropped 4 bases and J dropped 3; count of bases not matched to a gene: 4. CDR3 DNA: TGTGCCAGCAGCCCGGACAGGTTCTACGAGCAGTACTTC. This sequence encodes CASSPDRFYEQYF.

The chain's CDR3 is CASSEGSQGNQPQHF. CDR3 coding DNA: TGTGCCAGCAGTGAAGGGAGCCAGGGGAATCAGCCCCAGCATTTT. The genes are TRBV2 and TRBJ1-5; D might be TRBD1 (6 bases). The V end lost 1 base, the J end lost 4 bases, and 11 bases lay between the germline ends. The germline CDR1 and CDR2 sequences are SNHLY and FYNNEI. The CDR3 contains 15 residues.

The V gene is TRBV10-2, the J gene TRBJ1-2; tentatively, D is TRBD1 (6 bases). CDR1 is WSHSY and CDR2 is SAAADI in the germline V gene. The germline V and J ends were trimmed by 8 bases and 2 bases, with 9 bases remaining between them. The CDR3 runs to 12 residues. CDR3: CASGQGNYGYTF. CDR3 DNA: TGCGCCAGCGGGCAGGGGAACTATGGCTACACCTTC.